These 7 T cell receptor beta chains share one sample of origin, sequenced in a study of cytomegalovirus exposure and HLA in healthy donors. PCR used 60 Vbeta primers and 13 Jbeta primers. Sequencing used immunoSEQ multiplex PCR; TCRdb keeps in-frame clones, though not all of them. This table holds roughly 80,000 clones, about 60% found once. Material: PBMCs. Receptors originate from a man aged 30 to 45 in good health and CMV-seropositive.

CDR3 in amino acids: CASSIDLAGATYNEQFF. CDR3 nucleotides: TGTGCCAGTAGTATAGACCTAGCGGGGGCGACCTACAATGAGCAGTTCTTC. The V call is TRBV19, the J call TRBJ2-1, with TRBD2 identical over 10 bases. The CDR3 is 17 residues long. Looked up from germline, CDR1 is LNHDA and CDR2 is SQIVND (reference sequence). With 0 bases clipped from V and 2 bases from J, the junction kept 4 bases outside the gene matches.

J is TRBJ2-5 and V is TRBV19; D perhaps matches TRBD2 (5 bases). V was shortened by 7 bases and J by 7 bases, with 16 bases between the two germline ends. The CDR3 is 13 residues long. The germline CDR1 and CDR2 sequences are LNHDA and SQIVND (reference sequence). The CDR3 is CASTEGLGSTQYF. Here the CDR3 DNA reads TGTGCCAGTACTGAAGGACTGGGGTCGACCCAGTACTTC.

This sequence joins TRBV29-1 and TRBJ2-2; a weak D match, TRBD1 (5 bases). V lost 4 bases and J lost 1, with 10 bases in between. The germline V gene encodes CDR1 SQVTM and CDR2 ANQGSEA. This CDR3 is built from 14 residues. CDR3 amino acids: CSVGVQENTGELFF. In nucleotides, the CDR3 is TGCAGCGTTGGAGTACAGGAGAACACCGGGGAGCTGTTTTTT.

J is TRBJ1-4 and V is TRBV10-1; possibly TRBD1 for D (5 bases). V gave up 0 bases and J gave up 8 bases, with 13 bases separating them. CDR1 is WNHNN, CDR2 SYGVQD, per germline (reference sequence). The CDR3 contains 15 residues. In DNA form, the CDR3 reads TGCGCCAGCAGTGAGTCGCGGGGCCCCTCGGAAAAACTGTTTTTT. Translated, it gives CASSESRGPSEKLFF.

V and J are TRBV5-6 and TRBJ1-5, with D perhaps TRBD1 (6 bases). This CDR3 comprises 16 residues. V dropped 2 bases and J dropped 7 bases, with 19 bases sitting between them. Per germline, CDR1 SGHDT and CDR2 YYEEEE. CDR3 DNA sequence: TGTGCCAGCAGCTTAAGTCGGCGGGGGGCCGGACAGCCCCAGCATTTT. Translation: CASSLSRRGAGQPQHF.

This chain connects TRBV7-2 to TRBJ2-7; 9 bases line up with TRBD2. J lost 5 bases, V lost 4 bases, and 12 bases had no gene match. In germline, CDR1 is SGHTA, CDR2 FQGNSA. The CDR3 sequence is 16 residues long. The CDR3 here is CASSSQGSGSPDEQYF. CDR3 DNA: TGTGCCAGCAGCTCGCAGGGTAGCGGGAGTCCCGACGAGCAGTACTTC.

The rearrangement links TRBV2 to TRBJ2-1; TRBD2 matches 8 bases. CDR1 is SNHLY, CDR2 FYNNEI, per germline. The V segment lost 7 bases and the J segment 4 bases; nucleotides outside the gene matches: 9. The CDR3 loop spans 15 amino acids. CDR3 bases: TGTGCCAGCATCCGTAGCGGGGTAGTATACAATGAGCAGTTCTTC. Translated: CASIRSGVVYNEQFF.